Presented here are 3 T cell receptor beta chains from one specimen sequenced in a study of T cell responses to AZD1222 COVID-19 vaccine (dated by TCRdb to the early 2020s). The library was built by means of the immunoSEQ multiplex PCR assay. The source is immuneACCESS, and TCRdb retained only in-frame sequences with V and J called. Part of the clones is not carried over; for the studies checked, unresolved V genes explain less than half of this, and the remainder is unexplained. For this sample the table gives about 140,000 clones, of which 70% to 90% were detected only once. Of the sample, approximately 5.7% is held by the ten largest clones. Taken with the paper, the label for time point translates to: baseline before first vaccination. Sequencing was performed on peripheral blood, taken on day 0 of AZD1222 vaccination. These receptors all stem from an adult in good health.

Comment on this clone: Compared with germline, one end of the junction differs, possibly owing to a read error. CDR3 sequence reads: CASSHSGGPGEQFF. The CDR3 DNA sequence: TGTGCCAGCAGTCACTCAGGGGGACCGGGGGAGCAGTTCTTC. The rearrangement uses TRBV6-5 and TRBJ2-1, with 7 bases fitting TRBD1. Germline V gene lookup returns CDR1 MNHEY and CDR2 SVGAGI. The CDR3 sequence is 14 residues long.

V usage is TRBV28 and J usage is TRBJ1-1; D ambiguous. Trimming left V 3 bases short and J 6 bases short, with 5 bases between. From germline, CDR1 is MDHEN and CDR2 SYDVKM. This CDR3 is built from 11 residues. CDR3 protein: CASSLYAEAFF. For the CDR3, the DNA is TGTGCCAGCAGTTTGTATGCTGAAGCTTTCTTT.

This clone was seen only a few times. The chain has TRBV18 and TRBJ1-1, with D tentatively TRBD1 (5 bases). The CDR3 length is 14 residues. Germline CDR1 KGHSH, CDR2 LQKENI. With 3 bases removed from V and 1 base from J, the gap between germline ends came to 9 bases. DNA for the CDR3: TGTGCCAGCTCACCCGGGACGCCGAACACTGAAGCTTTCTTT. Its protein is CASSPGTPNTEAFF.